This T cell receptor (beta chain) was profiled in a study of response to subunit inactivated influenza vaccine. Findings of the study overall: The authors suggested that few new T cells are recruited per seasonal influenza vaccination.

Turning to this clonotype: Its specificity is unknown.

MiXCR, applied by TCRdb to the RT-PCR reads, yields one record per CDR3 protein. Altogether roughly 550,000 distinct CDR3 sequences are present, less than 25% being singletons, with the ten largest covering 2.5% to 3.5%. Looked up from germline, CDR1 is MNHNS and CDR2 is SASEGT. Trimming removed 8 bases from V and 2 bases from J, with 18 bases in between. The CDR3 totals 15 residues. This same sample was also taken into another study, of T cells expressing NK-cell markers. From that study: Generation of TCR beta cDNA was performed by 5'RACE template switching incorporating UMIs.

The origin of this receptor is a man aged 50-59 years who received an inactivated influenza vaccine. The chain has TRBV6-1 and TRBJ2-5, with a possible D match to TRBD1 (5 bases). Specimen: CD4+ T cells sorted from PBMCs, collected 11 to 12 days after vaccination. The CDR3 nucleotides read TGTGCCAGCCGAAACACCGGACATTCGCAAGAGACCCAGTACTTC. It specifies CASRNTGHSQETQYF.